This T cell receptor (beta chain) was obtained from a study of PD-1 blockade in classical Hodgkin lymphoma. Overall study: The nivolumab dose that patients received was 3 mg/kg, given intravenously every 2 weeks.

Produced via immunoSEQ multiplex PCR; TCRdb's table is partial and in-frame only. Of tens of thousands of clones listed, about 88% are singletons. Each and every patient relapsed after autologous stem cell transplantation, and patients got differing brentuximab vedotin exposure. Per germline, CDR1 MNHNS and CDR2 SASEGT. A total of 10 residues make up the CDR3, ends included. As for this clone: Antigen unknown. The CDR3 end shows no conserved phenylalanine or tryptophan, and so a read error is likely. No DNA is shown, since the ends of the CDR3 on it are uncertain; the CDR3 is the one TCRdb lists.

Study-wide results and limits: Those achieving complete response showed baseline diversity like newly diagnosed patients. By C4D1, diversity of CD4+ TCRs had risen significantly, whereas that of CD8+ TCRs had not.

The chain links TRBV6-1 to TRBJ1-1; no check of the table's D call, TRBD1, against the DNA was made. The receptor was derived from a human donor with classical Hodgkin lymphoma. The sample was peripheral blood mononuclear cells (PBMCs), taken before the second cycle of nivolumab. Here the CDR3 reads CASSCRDRGK.